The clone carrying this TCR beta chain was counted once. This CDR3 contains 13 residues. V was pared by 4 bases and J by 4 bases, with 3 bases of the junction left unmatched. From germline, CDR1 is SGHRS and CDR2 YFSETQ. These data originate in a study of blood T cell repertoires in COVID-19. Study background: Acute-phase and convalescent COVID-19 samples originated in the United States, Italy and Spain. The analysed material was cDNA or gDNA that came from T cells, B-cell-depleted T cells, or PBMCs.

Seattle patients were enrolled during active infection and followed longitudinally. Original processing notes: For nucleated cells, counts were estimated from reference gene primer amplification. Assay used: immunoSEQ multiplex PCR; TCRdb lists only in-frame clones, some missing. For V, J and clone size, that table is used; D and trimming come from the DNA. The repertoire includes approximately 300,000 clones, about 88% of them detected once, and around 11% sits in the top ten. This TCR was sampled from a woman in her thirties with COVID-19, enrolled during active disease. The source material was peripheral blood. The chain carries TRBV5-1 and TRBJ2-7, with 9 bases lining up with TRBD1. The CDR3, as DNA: TGCGCCAGCAGCAGGGACAGGGAATACGAGCAGTACTTC. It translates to CASSRDREYEQYF. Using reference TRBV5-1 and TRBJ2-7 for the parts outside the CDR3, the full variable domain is KAGVTQTPRYLIKTRGQQVTLSCSPISGHRSVSWYQQTPGQGLQFLFEYFSETQRNKGNFPGRFSGRQFSNSRSEMNVSTLELGDSALYLCASSRDREYEQYFGPGTRLTVT.